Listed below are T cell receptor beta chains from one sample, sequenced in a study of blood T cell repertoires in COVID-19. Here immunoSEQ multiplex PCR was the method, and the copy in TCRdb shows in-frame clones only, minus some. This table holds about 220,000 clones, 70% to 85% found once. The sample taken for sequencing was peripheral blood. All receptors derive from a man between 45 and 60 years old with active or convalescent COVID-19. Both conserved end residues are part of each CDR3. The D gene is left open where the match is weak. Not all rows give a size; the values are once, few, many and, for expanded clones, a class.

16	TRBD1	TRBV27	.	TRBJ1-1	TGTGCCAGCAGTTTATTAGTCGGGACAGGACTCACTGAAGCTTTCTTT	CASSLLVGTGLTEAFF
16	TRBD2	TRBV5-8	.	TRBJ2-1	TGTGCCAGCAGTCCCTCTAGCGGGGTCCTTTACAATGAGCAGTTCTTC	CASSPSSGVLYNEQFF
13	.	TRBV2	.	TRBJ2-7	TGTGCCAGCAGGTCAGACACTTCCTACGAGCAGTACTTC	CASRSDTSYEQYF
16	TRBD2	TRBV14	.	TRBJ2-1	TGTGCCAGCAGCCATAGGACTAGCGCTTCCTACAATGAGCAGTTCTTC	CASSHRTSASYNEQFF
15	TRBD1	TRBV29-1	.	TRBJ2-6	TGCAGCACCTGGGACAGGGACTCTGGGGCCAACGTCCTGACTTTC	CSTWDRDSGANVLTF
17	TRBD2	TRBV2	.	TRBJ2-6	TGTGCCAGCAGTGAAGCTAGCGGGGACTCTGGGGCCAACGTCCTGACTTTC	CASSEASGDSGANVLTF
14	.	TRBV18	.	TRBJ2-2	TGTGCCAGCTCACCACCTCCGACAATCAGGGAGCTGTTTTTT	CASSPPPTIRELFF
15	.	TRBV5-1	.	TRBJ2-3	TGCGCCAGCAGCTTGACCCTCGGGGGTAGGGATACGCAGTATTTT	CASSLTLGGRDTQYF
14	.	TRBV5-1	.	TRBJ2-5	TGCGCCAGCAGGAGACAGCCGGAAGGAGAGACCCAGTACTTC	CASRRQPEGETQYF
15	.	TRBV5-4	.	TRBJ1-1	TGTGCCAGCAGCTTAAAGGGGTTTTTCATCACTGAAGCTTTCTTT	CASSLKGFFITEAFF
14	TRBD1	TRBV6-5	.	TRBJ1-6	TGTGCCAGCAGCTTGGACAGGGCGGGTTCACCCCTCCACTTT	CASSLDRAGSPLHF
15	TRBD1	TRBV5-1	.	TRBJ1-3	TGCGCCAGCAGCGGCGACAGGGGTTCTGGAAACACCATATATTTT	CASSGDRGSGNTIYF
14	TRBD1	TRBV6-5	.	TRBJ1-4	TGTGCCAGCAGGCCCGGACAGGGACGGGAAAAACTGTTTTTT	CASRPGQGREKLFF
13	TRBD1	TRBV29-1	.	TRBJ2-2	TGCAGGACGGACAGGGAGAACACCGGGGAGCTGTTTTTT	CRTDRENTGELFF
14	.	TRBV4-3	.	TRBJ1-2	TGCGCCAGCAGCCAAGAGTCCGGTTTCTATGGCTACACCTTC	CASSQESGFYGYTF
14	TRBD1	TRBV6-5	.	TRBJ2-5	TGTGCCAGCAGTTGGGGACAGGTCCAAGAGACCCAGTACTTC	CASSWGQVQETQYF
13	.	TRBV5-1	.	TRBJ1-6	TGCGCCAGCAGCTTCAGCTATAATTCACCCCTCCACTTT	CASSFSYNSPLHF
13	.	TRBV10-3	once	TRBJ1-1	TGTGCCACCAGAGGGGATAGGTTTGGTGAAGCTTTCTTT	CATRGDRFGEAFF
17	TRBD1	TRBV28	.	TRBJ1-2	TGTGCCAGCGGCAGTCCGACAGGGGGCGGACTCAACTATGGCTACACCTTC	CASGSPTGGGLNYGYTF
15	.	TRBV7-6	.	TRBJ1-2	TGTGCCAGCAGCCCCCGAGGAGCAGCACTCTATGGCTACACCTTC	CASSPRGAALYGYTF
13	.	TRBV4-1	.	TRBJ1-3	TGCGCCAGCAGCCAAGTCTCCGGAAACACCATATATTTT	CASSQVSGNTIYF
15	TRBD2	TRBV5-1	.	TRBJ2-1	TGCGCCAGCAGCTATAGCGGGCTCTCCTACAATGAGCAGTTCTTC	CASSYSGLSYNEQFF
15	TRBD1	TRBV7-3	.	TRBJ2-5	TGTGCCAGCAGCTCAACCGGGACAGGGATGGAGACCCAGTACTTC	CASSSTGTGMETQYF
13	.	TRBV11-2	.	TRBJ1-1	TGTGCCAGCAGCGTGGGACAGAACACTGAAGCTTTCTTT	CASSVGQNTEAFF
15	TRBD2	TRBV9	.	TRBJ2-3	TGTGCCAGCAGCCCTCTAGCGGGGGGCACAGATACGCAGTATTTT	CASSPLAGGTDTQYF
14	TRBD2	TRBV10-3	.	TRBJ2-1	TGTGCCATCAGCGCCGGGACTAGAGACAATGAGCAGTTCTTC	CAISAGTRDNEQFF
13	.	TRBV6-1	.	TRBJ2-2	TGTGCCAGCAGTGAATCGACAGGCCGGGAGCTGTTTTTT	CASSESTGRELFF
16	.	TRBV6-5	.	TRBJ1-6	TGTGCCAGCAGTTACCGACCACAGGGAAGTAATTCACCCCTCCACTTT	CASSYRPQGSNSPLHF
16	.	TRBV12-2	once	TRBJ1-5	TGTGCAAGTCGCTTAGCGCCGACAGCTCAGGGACAGCCCCAGCATTTT	CASRLAPTAQGQPQHF
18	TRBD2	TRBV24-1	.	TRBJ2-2	TGTGCCACCAGTGATCCACGGGGGGTCGGCGGGAACACCGGGGAGCTGTTTTTT	CATSDPRGVGGNTGELFF
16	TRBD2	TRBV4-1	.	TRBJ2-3	TGCGCCAGCAGCCAAGGACTAGCGGGAGGGCCAGATACGCAGTATTTT	CASSQGLAGGPDTQYF
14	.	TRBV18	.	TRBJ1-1	TGTGCCAGCTCACCACTAACAGGGTCGGTCGAAGCTTTCTTT	CASSPLTGSVEAFF
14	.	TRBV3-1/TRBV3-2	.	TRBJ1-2	TGTGCCAGCAGCCAAGAGACAGGAACGCGGGGCTACACCTTC	CASSQETGTRGYTF
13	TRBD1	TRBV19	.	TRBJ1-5	TGTGCCAGTAGTATGGACAGGGTTAAGCCCCAGCATTTT	CASSMDRVKPQHF
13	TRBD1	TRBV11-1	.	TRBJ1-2	TGTGCCAGCAGGCCAACAGGGGGCCATGGCTACACCTTC	CASRPTGGHGYTF
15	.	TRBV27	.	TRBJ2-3	TGTGCCAGCAGTTTTTCTCCCAGGTCGGGGGATACGCAGTATTTT	CASSFSPRSGDTQYF
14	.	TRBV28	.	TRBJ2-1	TGTGCCAGCAGTTACAGGGACTCCTACAATGAGCAGTTCTTC	CASSYRDSYNEQFF
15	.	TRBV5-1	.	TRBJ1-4	TGCGCCAGCACCCTGGGGGCAATTCACGGGGAAAAACTGTTTTTT	CASTLGAIHGEKLFF
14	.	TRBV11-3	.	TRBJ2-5	TGTGCCAGCAGCTTGGGCGGGTCCTCGGGGACCCAGTACTTC	CASSLGGSSGTQYF
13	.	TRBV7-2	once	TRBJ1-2	TGTGCCAGCGGACTAGGGCTTTCTTGGAGCTACACCTTC	CASGLGLSWSYTF
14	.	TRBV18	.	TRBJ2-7	TGTGCCAGCTCACCACCGGGCGCACTCTACGAGCAGTACTTC	CASSPPGALYEQYF
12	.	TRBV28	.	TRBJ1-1	TGTGCCAGCAGTTTATCGCGGGCTGAAGCTTTCTTT	CASSLSRAEAFF
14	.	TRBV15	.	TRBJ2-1	TGTGCCACCAGCAGCTGGGGAGCTGGAAATGAGCAGTTCTTC	CATSSWGAGNEQFF
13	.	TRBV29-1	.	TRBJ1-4	TGCAGCGTTCTACAGGCCACTAATGAAAAACTGTTTTTT	CSVLQATNEKLFF
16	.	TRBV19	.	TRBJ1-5	TGTGCCAGTAGTATAGAGGGAGGCTATAGCAATCAGCCCCAGCATTTT	CASSIEGGYSNQPQHF